Here is one T cell receptor (beta chain) with its context. The Seattle patients, enrolled during active infection, were followed longitudinally. In the source study's methods: It was from reference gene primer amplification that nucleated cell counts were estimated. TCRdb's copy holds only in-frame clones and misses some; the assay was immunoSEQ multiplex PCR. V and J calls and clone size are given by that table; D and trimming were obtained from the DNA. The data hold about 180,000 clones, with over 80% observed a single time. The data were obtained in a study of blood T cell repertoires in COVID-19. Study overall: Researchers got acute and convalescent COVID-19 samples from the United States, Italy and Spain.

This TCR was sampled from a woman between 65 and 79 years old with COVID-19, enrolled during active disease. Sequencing was carried out using peripheral blood.

The CDR3 DNA sequence: TGTGCCAGCGGGGGCCCTAGCGGGAGGGCAGACGAGCAGTACTTC. As protein: CASGGPSGRADEQYF. The chain couples TRBV2 to TRBJ2-7, with 12 bases lining up with TRBD2. The junction had 10 bases not matched to a gene; V was cut back by 8 bases and J by 5 bases. CDR3 size: 15 residues. Germline V gene sequence: CDR1 SNHLY, CDR2 FYNNEI. The variable domain in full, completed from reference TRBV2 and TRBJ2-7, reads EPEVTQTPSHQVTQMGQEVILRCVPISNHLYFYWYRQILGQKVEFLVSFYNNEISEKSEIFDDQFSVERPDGSNFTLKIRSTKLEDSAMYFCASGGPSGRADEQYFGPGTRLTVT.